These T cell receptor beta chains were read from a single sample in a study of OX40 agonist ivuxolimab in advanced cancers. TCRdb's copy holds only in-frame clones and misses some; the assay was immunoSEQ multiplex PCR. The sample yields roughly 61,000 clones, around nine tenths seen once. This material consisted of CD4+ or CD8+ T cells sorted from blood, taken in a trial of the OX40 agonist ivuxolimab. These receptors came from an adult with an advanced solid tumor such as melanoma, head and neck, liver or kidney cancer. Each CDR3 is given with its conserved first and last residue. The D gene is left open where the match is weak. Expanded clones are given a class, and other clones once, few, many or no size at all.

J gene: TRBJ2-3
clone size: once
V gene: TRBV7-2
D gene: NA
CDR3 DNA: TGTGCCAGCAGCTTACGCCCAGCGGAGGTGGCCACGCAGTATTTT
CDR3 protein: CASSLRPAEVATQYF

J gene: TRBJ2-3
clone size: NA
V gene: TRBV29-1
D gene: TRBD1
CDR3 DNA: TGCAGCGTTTACGAGGGGGCTAATACGCAGTATTTT
CDR3 protein: CSVYEGANTQYF

J gene: TRBJ2-1
clone size: once
V gene: TRBV28
D gene: TRBD2
CDR3 DNA: TGTGCCAGCAGTTTAGCGGGGGGTATCGGTGAGCAGTTCTTC
CDR3 protein: CASSLAGGIGEQFF

J gene: TRBJ1-2
clone size: few
V gene: TRBV30
D gene: NA
CDR3 DNA: TGTGCCTGGAGCGACCAGGGGAACTATGGCTACACCTTC
CDR3 protein: CAWSDQGNYGYTF

J gene: TRBJ2-6
clone size: once
V gene: TRBV7-9
D gene: TRBD1
CDR3 DNA: TGTGCCAGCAGCCCGAGGACAGGGGCTGGGGCCAACGTCCTGACTTTC
CDR3 protein: CASSPRTGAGANVLTF

J gene: TRBJ2-1
clone size: NA
V gene: TRBV5-1
D gene: NA
CDR3 DNA: TGCGCCAGCAGCTTCCAGGGCAGGGGCGATGAGCAGTTCTTC
CDR3 protein: CASSFQGRGDEQFF

J gene: TRBJ2-7
clone size: NA
V gene: TRBV6-5
D gene: TRBD2
CDR3 DNA: TGTGCCAGCAGTTACGAGTCGGCTAGCGGGACGAGGGAGCAGTACTTC
CDR3 protein: CASSYESASGTREQYF

J gene: TRBJ1-1
clone size: NA
V gene: TRBV5-1
D gene: NA
CDR3 DNA: TGCGCCAGCAGCTTCAGAGGGGAGGTGGACACTGAAGCTTTCTTT
CDR3 protein: CASSFRGEVDTEAFF

J gene: TRBJ2-1
clone size: NA
V gene: TRBV27
D gene: NA
CDR3 DNA: TGTGCCAGCAGTTCCGGGGACTGGGTAGGTGCGGAGCAGTTCTTC
CDR3 protein: CASSSGDWVGAEQFF

J gene: TRBJ1-2
clone size: NA
V gene: TRBV11-2
D gene: NA
CDR3 DNA: TGTGCCAGCAGAACTCTCGTAGAGGGGCGGGACGACTATGGCTACACCTTC
CDR3 protein: CASRTLVEGRDDYGYTF

J gene: TRBJ2-1
clone size: NA
V gene: TRBV10-3
D gene: TRBD1
CDR3 DNA: TGTGCCATCAGGGATGGGGACAGAAACAATGAGCAGTTCTTC
CDR3 protein: CAIRDGDRNNEQFF

J gene: TRBJ2-2
clone size: NA
V gene: TRBV6-6
D gene: NA
CDR3 DNA: TGTGCCAGCAGTTACACAGGGCCCACCGGGGAGCTGTTTTTT
CDR3 protein: CASSYTGPTGELFF

J gene: TRBJ1-4
clone size: NA
V gene: TRBV30
D gene: NA
CDR3 DNA: TGTGCCTGGAAATTCAGGGGCGGGGGAAAACTGTTTTTT
CDR3 protein: CAWKFRGGGKLFF

J gene: TRBJ2-5
clone size: NA
V gene: TRBV7-7
D gene: NA
CDR3 DNA: TGTGCCAGCAGCCTCTCCCTGGGTCCCGAGACCCAGTACTTC
CDR3 protein: CASSLSLGPETQYF

J gene: TRBJ1-5
clone size: NA
V gene: TRBV2
D gene: NA
CDR3 DNA: TGTGCCAGCAGTGAAGAGGGATATAGCAATCAGCCCCAGCATTTT
CDR3 protein: CASSEEGYSNQPQHF

J gene: TRBJ1-2
clone size: NA
V gene: TRBV5-1
D gene: TRBD1
CDR3 DNA: TGCGCCAGCAGTCTGACCACAGGGGGCCTAGTCATGAGCTATGGCTACACCTTC
CDR3 protein: CASSLTTGGLVMSYGYTF

J gene: TRBJ2-1
clone size: once
V gene: TRBV7-3
D gene: NA
CDR3 DNA: TGTGCCAGCAGCTCGACAACCCCCGGGCCGGTGTCCTACAATGAGCAGTTCTTC
CDR3 protein: CASSSTTPGPVSYNEQFF

J gene: TRBJ1-1
clone size: few
V gene: TRBV30
D gene: NA
CDR3 DNA: TGTGCCTGGTCCCTCACAGAGAACACTGAAGCTTTCTTT
CDR3 protein: CAWSLTENTEAFF

J gene: TRBJ1-1
clone size: NA
V gene: TRBV2
D gene: NA
CDR3 DNA: TGTGCCAGCCGAGACTTGGGTGAAGCTTTCTTT
CDR3 protein: CASRDLGEAFF

J gene: TRBJ1-6
clone size: NA
V gene: TRBV10-3
D gene: TRBD1
CDR3 DNA: TGTGCCATCAGCCCGGGACAGGGGAATTCACCCCTCCACTTT
CDR3 protein: CAISPGQGNSPLHF

J gene: TRBJ1-6
clone size: NA
V gene: TRBV25-1
D gene: NA
CDR3 DNA: TGTGCCAGCAGCCTAGGACACCCTAATTCACCCCTCCACTTT
CDR3 protein: CASSLGHPNSPLHF

J gene: TRBJ2-3
clone size: NA
V gene: TRBV18
D gene: NA
CDR3 DNA: TGTGCCAGCTCACCAACTGGCGGGGGCACCACAGATACGCAGTATTTT
CDR3 protein: CASSPTGGGTTDTQYF

J gene: TRBJ1-6
clone size: NA
V gene: TRBV19
D gene: TRBD1
CDR3 DNA: TGTGCCAGTAGTATAGGGGGACAGACTAATTCACCCCTCCACTTT
CDR3 protein: CASSIGGQTNSPLHF

J gene: TRBJ2-6
clone size: few
V gene: TRBV6-5
D gene: NA
CDR3 DNA: TGTGCCAGCAGCGGATTCTCTGGGGCCAACGTCCTGACTTTC
CDR3 protein: CASSGFSGANVLTF

J gene: TRBJ2-7
clone size: NA
V gene: TRBV5-1
D gene: TRBD1
CDR3 DNA: TGCGCCAGCAGCTTGGTGGGGACAGGGCCTGACGAGCAGTACTTC
CDR3 protein: CASSLVGTGPDEQYF

J gene: TRBJ1-3
clone size: NA
V gene: TRBV5-1
D gene: NA
CDR3 DNA: TGCGCCAGCAGCTTGACAGCTGGAAACACCATATATTTT
CDR3 protein: CASSLTAGNTIYF

J gene: TRBJ2-7
clone size: NA
V gene: TRBV5-4
D gene: TRBD1
CDR3 DNA: TGTGCCAGCAGCCCTTATCAGGGGGCTAAGTACGAGCAGTACTTC
CDR3 protein: CASSPYQGAKYEQYF

J gene: TRBJ2-1
clone size: NA
V gene: TRBV7-6
D gene: TRBD2
CDR3 DNA: TGTGCCAGCAGCTTAGCTAGTAGCGGGGGGGCATTTGAGCAGTTCTTC
CDR3 protein: CASSLASSGGAFEQFF

J gene: TRBJ2-3
clone size: NA
V gene: TRBV4-3
D gene: NA
CDR3 DNA: TGCGCCAGCAGCCAAGGGAGCAAAGGCACAGATACGCAGTATTTT
CDR3 protein: CASSQGSKGTDTQYF

J gene: TRBJ1-1
clone size: medium-sized
V gene: TRBV7-9
D gene: NA
CDR3 DNA: TGTGCCAGCAGCTCCCCCGCTAACACTGAAGCTTTCTTT
CDR3 protein: CASSSPANTEAFF

J gene: TRBJ1-1
clone size: NA
V gene: TRBV11-2
D gene: TRBD1
CDR3 DNA: TGTGCCAGCAGCTTAGGACAGGGAGGAGGGGGAAAAAACACTGAAGCTTTCTTT
CDR3 protein: CASSLGQGGGGKNTEAFF

J gene: TRBJ2-1
clone size: NA
V gene: TRBV7-8
D gene: NA
CDR3 DNA: TGTGCCAGCAGCTCCGGGGTTTACAATGAGCAGTTCTTC
CDR3 protein: CASSSGVYNEQFF

J gene: TRBJ2-7
clone size: NA
V gene: TRBV28
D gene: TRBD1
CDR3 DNA: TGTGCCAGCCGACTTAGGGGGCCCTACGAGCAGTACTTC
CDR3 protein: CASRLRGPYEQYF

J gene: TRBJ2-3
clone size: NA
V gene: TRBV5-1
D gene: TRBD2
CDR3 DNA: TGCGCCAGCAGCCCCGGGACTAGCCCTAGCACAGATACGCAGTATTTT
CDR3 protein: CASSPGTSPSTDTQYF

J gene: TRBJ1-3
clone size: once
V gene: TRBV7-8
D gene: TRBD1
CDR3 DNA: TGTGCCAGCAGCTTACAGGGGGCAGTTGGAAACACCATATATTTT
CDR3 protein: CASSLQGAVGNTIYF

J gene: TRBJ2-1
clone size: NA
V gene: TRBV27
D gene: NA
CDR3 DNA: TGTGCCAGCAGTTTTTGGCTCCACAATGAGCAGTTCTTC
CDR3 protein: CASSFWLHNEQFF

J gene: TRBJ2-5
clone size: NA
V gene: TRBV19
D gene: NA
CDR3 DNA: TGTGCCAGTAGTACCTGGGGGGTTCAAGAGACCCAGTACTTC
CDR3 protein: CASSTWGVQETQYF

J gene: TRBJ2-3
clone size: once
V gene: TRBV5-1
D gene: TRBD2
CDR3 DNA: TGCGCCAGCAGCCACCCGCCGGGACTAGCGGGGGGAAGGACGACAGATACGCAGTATTTT
CDR3 protein: CASSHPPGLAGGRTTDTQYF